This note documents a single T cell receptor beta chain sequence. Per the original methods: Amplifying reference gene primers gave estimates of nucleated cell counts. TCRdb's table, derived via immunoSEQ multiplex PCR, lists solely in-frame clones and lacks some. D and trimming come from the DNA, and the V and J calls and clone size come from that table. The data hold under 250,000 clones, with about 80% observed a single time. This sample is drawn from a study of blood T cell repertoires in COVID-19. On the study more broadly: Spain, Italy and the United States supplied samples that represented acute and convalescent COVID-19. The analysed material was cDNA or gDNA that came from T cells, B-cell-depleted T cells, or PBMCs.

Trimming removed 4 bases from V and 5 bases from J, with 14 bases in between. The CDR3 runs 13 residues. CDR1 and CDR2 (germline): SQVTM, ANQGSEA. The source is an older woman with acute or convalescent COVID-19. Sample: peripheral blood. This chain joins TRBV29-1 and TRBJ1-2, with no clear D. This CDR3 is CSVVGMAGYGYTF. The CDR3 bases are TGCAGCGTTGTCGGGATGGCGGGATATGGCTACACCTTC.